One and the same sample provided the 23 T cell receptor beta chains below, sequenced in a study of shared clonotypes between healthy human individuals. Method: immunoSEQ multiplex PCR; TCRdb's copy keeps in-frame clones and lacks some. The sample lists 530,000 or so clones; 75% to 80% were seen once. The sample taken for sequencing was PBMCs. The receptors derive from a woman aged 40 to 50 in good health. Some clones in this sample may be carry-over from other donors' samples.

This clone was seen ten or more times. The rearrangement links TRBV4-3 to TRBJ1-2; perhaps TRBD1 as D (6 bases). Germline V gives CDR1 LGHNA, CDR2 YSLEER. The CDR3 extends over 14 amino acids. Trimming took 2 bases from V and 7 from J, leaving 14 bases between them. The CDR3 sequence: CASSQNGGLSGYTF. The CDR3 nucleotides are TGCGCCAGCAGCCAAAACGGGGGGCTGTCTGGCTACACCTTC.

V and J are TRBV2 and TRBJ2-1, with D perhaps TRBD1 (5 bases). Trimming stripped 3 bases from V and 7 bases from J, with 13 bases between. The germline CDR1 and CDR2 sequences are SNHLY and FYNNEI. This CDR3 comprises 14 residues. The CDR3 DNA follows: TGTGCCAGCAGTGAGCAGGGTTATGAGAATGAGCAGTTCTTC. This sequence encodes CASSEQGYENEQFF. Drawing the rest from reference TRBV2 and TRBJ2-1, the complete variable domain is EPEVTQTPSHQVTQMGQEVILRCVPISNHLYFYWYRQILGQKVEFLVSFYNNEISEKSEIFDDQFSVERPDGSNFTLKIRSTKLEDSAMYFCASSEQGYENEQFFGPGTRLTVL.

Concerning this clone: This likely traces to a read error, being one base from a far larger clone. CDR3 protein: CSVVRTGGSEAFF. DNA for the CDR3: TGCAGCGTTGTTAGGACAGGGGGCTCTGAAGCTTTCTTT. The V gene is TRBV29-1, the J gene TRBJ1-1; 11 bases fit TRBD1. Losses at the gene ends were 4 bases for V and 6 bases for J; bases not matched to a gene: 4. There are 13 residues in the CDR3. Per the germline V gene, CDR1 is SQVTM and CDR2 is ANQGSEA. The full variable domain, rest sourced from reference TRBV29-1 and TRBJ1-1, is SAVISQKPSRDICQRGTSLTIQCQVDSQVTMMFWYRQQPGQSLTLIATANQGSEATYESGFVIDKFPISRPNLTFSTLTVSNMSPEDSSIYLCSVVRTGGSEAFFGQGTRLTVV.

CDR3 protein: CASSATTENTEAFF. Here the CDR3 DNA reads TGTGCCAGCAGTGCCACGACGGAGAACACTGAAGCTTTCTTT. J is TRBJ1-1 and V is TRBV6-4; D uncertain. CDR1 and CDR2 from the germline V gene are MRHNA and SNTAGT. The CDR3 spans 14 residues. The ends were cut back, 4 bases at V and 1 base at J, with 10 bases in the middle.

This clone was picked up one time. The chain uses TRBV5-5 and TRBJ2-1, with D perhaps TRBD2 (6 bases). The V end lost 5 bases, the J end lost 10 bases, and 22 bases lay between the germline ends. CDR1 and CDR2 from the germline V gene are SGHKS and YYEKEE (reference sequence). The CDR3 has 15 amino acids. The chain's CDR3 is CASSFRDLPEGEQFF. CDR3 nucleotides: TGTGCCAGCAGTTTTAGGGATTTACCGGAGGGGGAGCAGTTCTTC.

The gene calls are TRBV25-1 and TRBJ1-2; D unclear. The V gene's germline CDR1 is MGHDK and CDR2 SYGVNS. V shed 3 bases and J shed 8 bases, with 10 bases lying between them. The CDR3 contains 12 residues. The CDR3 DNA reads as TGTGCCAGCAGTGACGGGTTGGGGGGCTACACCTTC. Protein: CASSDGLGGYTF.

The rearrangement uses TRBV19 and TRBJ1-5, with unresolved D. The length of the CDR3 is 14 residues. Trimming stripped 5 bases from V and 5 bases from J, with 13 bases between. Germline V gene data show CDR1 as LNHDA and CDR2 as SQIVND (reference sequence). The DNA of the CDR3 is TGTGCCAGTAGTGCGACCGTCTATTATCAGCCCCAGCATTTT. Encoded protein: CASSATVYYQPQHF.

CDR3 nucleotides: TGTGCCTGGGATGAGGGCCGGGGTCAGCCCCAGCATTTT. This codes for CAWDEGRGQPQHF. The chain uses TRBV30 and TRBJ1-5; D gene unclear. This CDR3 spans 13 amino acids. Per the germline V gene, CDR1 is GTSNPN and CDR2 is SVGIG (reference sequence). The V and J ends lost 5 bases and 6 bases respectively, with 14 bases between them.

This chain's CDR3 is CASSRPISDREYGYTF. Here the CDR3 DNA reads TGCGCCAGCAGCCGACCGATCTCGGACAGGGAGTATGGCTACACCTTC. This chain links TRBV4-1 with TRBJ1-2, with 8 bases that match TRBD1. The CDR3 spans 16 residues. In germline, CDR1 is MGHRA, CDR2 YSYEKL. J was trimmed by 5 bases and V by 4 bases; bases with no gene match: 12.

The V and J genes are TRBV19 and TRBJ2-1; 7 bases are a match to TRBD2. The length of the CDR3 is 14 residues. The J segment lost 5 bases and the V segment lost 3 bases, leaving 4 bases of the junction unmatched. Germline CDR1 reads LNHDA; CDR2 reads SQIVND (reference sequence). In nucleotides, the CDR3 is TGTGCCAGTAGTATCCCCCTAGCGGACAATGAGCAGTTCTTC. It translates to CASSIPLADNEQFF.

Only a few counts were recorded for this clone. V is TRBV18 and J is TRBJ1-4; TRBD1 agrees at 10 bases. The CDR3 extends over 15 amino acids. V lost 2 bases to trimming and J lost 8 bases; unmatched junction nucleotides: 5. Germline loops: CDR1 KGHSH, CDR2 LQKENI. The CDR3 coding sequence is TGTGCCAGCTCACCAGGCGGGACAGGGGACGAAAAACTGTTTTTT. This encodes CASSPGGTGDEKLFF.

This clone was recorded many times. The chain recombines TRBV18 with TRBJ1-2; 8 bases map to TRBD1. CDR1 and CDR2 (germline): KGHSH, LQKENI. V was clipped by 4 bases and J by 8 bases; unmatched bases: 9. The CDR3 sequence is 14 residues long. CDR3 coding DNA: TGTGCCAGCTCACTACAGGACAGGGTAGAGGGCTACACCTTC. Translation gives CASSLQDRVEGYTF.

This chain links TRBV30 with TRBJ2-3; TRBD2 matches at 10 bases. The ends lost 3 bases at V and 1 base at J; junction bases unmatched: 4. CDR1 is GTSNPN and CDR2 is SVGIG in the germline V gene (reference sequence). The CDR3 has 15 amino acids. The CDR3 sequence is CAWRGAGGGTDTQYF. The CDR3 DNA reads TGTGCCTGGAGGGGAGCGGGAGGGGGCACAGATACGCAGTATTTT.

V and J are TRBV11-2 and TRBJ2-3; 9 positions agree with TRBD1. This CDR3 comprises 15 residues. CDR1 and CDR2 (germline): SGHAT, FQNNGV. V was clipped by 5 bases and J by 2 bases; unmatched bases: 5. DNA of the CDR3: TGTGCCAGCAGCCGGGGGACAGGGAACACAGATACGCAGTATTTT. This encodes CASSRGTGNTDTQYF.

The V and J genes are TRBV7-6 and TRBJ2-2; D perhaps matches TRBD2 (6 bases). The CDR3 extends over 14 amino acids. The germline V gene encodes CDR1 SGHVS and CDR2 FNYEAQ. Trimming removed 2 bases at V and 5 bases at J, with 9 bases between. Here the CDR3 reads CASSLMRGTGELFF. In DNA, the CDR3 is TGTGCCAGCAGCTTAATGCGGGGAACCGGGGAGCTGTTTTTT.

With respect to this clone: The sample contains more than one DNA sequence encoding this CDR3. The chain uses TRBV2 and TRBJ1-2; no clear D gene. Germline assignment: CDR1 SNHLY and CDR2 FYNNEI. Trimming cost V 4 bases and J 1 base, with 7 bases left between them. The CDR3 has 13 amino acids. In nucleotides, the CDR3 is TGTGCCAGCAGTGGGCAGATTAACTATGGCTACACCTTC. It yields the protein CASSGQINYGYTF.

The chain recombines TRBV6-6 with TRBJ1-6, with D hard to call. From germline, CDR1 is MNHNY and CDR2 SVGAGI (reference sequence). Trimming left V 5 bases short and J 11 bases short, with 10 bases between. The CDR3 loop spans 12 amino acids. This CDR3 reads CASSPSEAPLHF. In nucleotides, the CDR3 is TGTGCCAGCAGTCCGTCGGAGGCACCCCTCCACTTT.

The chain is built from TRBV7-9 and TRBJ2-3, with TRBD2 identical over 11 bases. Germline V gives CDR1 SEHNR, CDR2 FQNEAQ (reference sequence). The CDR3 length is 16 residues. V shed 4 bases, J shed 2 bases, and the junction held 5 bases outside the gene matches. In DNA form, the CDR3 reads TGTGCCAGCAGCTCGGGGACTAGCGGTTACACAGATACGCAGTATTTT. Protein sequence: CASSSGTSGYTDTQYF.

The rearrangement links TRBV5-8 to TRBJ2-3; D unclear. Trimming shortened V by 3 bases and J by 2 bases, and 7 bases separated the two germline ends. CDR1 and CDR2 from the germline V gene are SGHTS and YDEGEE. The CDR3 consists of 13 residues. The CDR3 region is CASSSWDTDTQYF. The DNA of the CDR3 is TGTGCCAGCAGCTCGTGGGACACAGATACGCAGTATTTT.

The chain employs TRBV19 and TRBJ2-7; 9 bases are a match to TRBD1. Germline lookup yields CDR1 LNHDA and CDR2 SQIVND (reference sequence). Germline trimming cut 5 bases from V and 5 bases from J; bases unmatched to any gene: 7. The CDR3 sequence is 14 residues long. The CDR3 is CASSLQGASHEQYF. DNA for the CDR3: TGTGCCAGTAGTTTACAGGGGGCTTCCCACGAGCAGTACTTC. The whole variable domain, filled in from reference TRBV19 and TRBJ2-7, reads DGGITQSPKYLFRKEGQNVTLSCEQNLNHDAMYWYRQDPGQGLRLIYYSQIVNDFQKGDIAEGYSVSREKKESFPLTVTSAQKNPTAFYLCASSLQGASHEQYFGPGTRLTVT.

On this clone itself: Its ends do not fully match the called genes, so a read error is possible. This same CDR3 is encoded by further DNA sequences in the sample. J is TRBJ1-5 and V is TRBV19, with unresolved D. The CDR3 is 15 amino acids. Germline assignment: CDR1 LNHDA and CDR2 SQIVND (reference sequence). CDR3 sequence reads: CASSIRRLGYQPQHF. As DNA, the CDR3 is TGTGCCAGTAGTATACGTCGCTTGGGGTATCAACCCCAGCATTTT.

V is TRBV5-1 and J is TRBJ1-2; 10 bases are shared with TRBD1. This CDR3 region has 13 residues. The junction had 3 bases not matched to a gene; V was cut back by 0 bases and J by 10 bases. Germline V gene sequence: CDR1 SGHRS, CDR2 YFSETQ. The CDR3 bases are TGCGCCAGCAGCTTGGATGGACAGGGGGTCTACACCTTC. Translation: CASSLDGQGVYTF.

This clone was counted a few times. The rearrangement joins TRBV9 to TRBJ1-2; D not certain. This CDR3 comprises 14 residues. The germline V gene encodes CDR1 SGDLS and CDR2 YYNGEE. V lost 1 base, J lost 3 bases, and 10 bases lay in between. CDR3 sequence reads: CASSVTADDYGYTF. CDR3 nucleotide sequence: TGTGCCAGCAGCGTAACAGCGGATGACTATGGCTACACCTTC.